One sample yielded the 14 T cell receptor beta chains listed below, sequenced in a study of blood T cells in healthy people across ages. Together with a sample-barcoded 5' primer, a J-beta primer mix was included in a second PCR lasting about 7 to 12 cycles. In TCRdb, the 5' RACE reads were re-called with MiXCR into one record per CDR3 protein. The sample consists of 1.5 million to 2 million distinct CDR3 sequences, 30% to 35% of them appearing once. Input material: blood. Receptors originate from a woman under 40 in good health.

In this sample, this clonotype turned up many times. The chain couples TRBV7-9 to TRBJ2-7, with a possible D match to TRBD2 (6 bases). The V end was cut by 2 bases, the J end by 0 bases, with 14 bases between. Germline CDR1 reads SEHNR; CDR2 reads FQNEAQ (reference sequence). The CDR3 is 16 residues long. The CDR3 spells CASSLYRGRSSYEQYF. In nucleotides, the CDR3 is TGTGCCAGCAGCTTATATCGGGGGAGAAGCTCCTACGAGCAGTACTTC.

Concerning this clonotype itself: One end of the junction varies from germline; a read error may be responsible. In DNA, the CDR3 is TGTGCCAGCTCACCAGTCGGGAGGGCCTCCGACGAGCAGTACTTC. Protein product: CASSPVGRASDEQYF. This chain links TRBV18 with TRBJ2-7; 8 nucleotides match TRBD2. Germline CDR1 and CDR2: KGHSH and LQKENI. The CDR3 runs to 15 residues.

This clonotype was recorded a few times. The chain recombines TRBV20-1 with TRBJ2-7, with 7 bases lining up with TRBD2. The CDR3 contains 14 residues. Germline CDR1 reads DFQATT; CDR2 reads SNEGSKA (reference sequence). J gave up 2 bases and V 3 bases, and 7 bases lay outside the gene matches. For the CDR3, the DNA is TGCAGTGCTAGGAAGGCTAGCGGAACCTACGAGCAGTACTTC. This gives the protein CSARKASGTYEQYF.

The chain joins TRBV4-1 to TRBJ2-7, with 9 bases aligning to TRBD2. Trimming took 2 bases from V and 3 from J; bases not matched to a gene: 11. The CDR3 has 17 amino acids. Germline CDR1 is MGHRA and CDR2 is YSYEKL. The CDR3 coding sequence is TGCGCCAGCAGCCAATTAATAGCGGGGGTCAGTATCTACGAGCAGTACTTC. It specifies CASSQLIAGVSIYEQYF.

This chain connects TRBV24-1 to TRBJ2-5, with 9 nucleotides matching TRBD1. The CDR3 sequence is 17 residues long. Germline loops: CDR1 KGHDR, CDR2 SFDVKD. The junction had 15 bases not matched to a gene; V was cut back by 6 bases and J by 5 bases. CDR3 in DNA: TGTGCCACCAGTTCAGGATTAAAACAGGGGGCAGCGGAGACCCAGTACTTC. This translates into CATSSGLKQGAAETQYF.

Only a few counts were recorded for this clonotype. The chain carries TRBV6-6 and TRBJ2-3, with D uncertain. The V end lost 7 bases, the J end lost 2 bases, and 13 bases lay between the germline ends. The V gene's germline CDR1 is MNHNY and CDR2 SVGAGI (reference sequence). The CDR3 extends over 14 amino acids. The CDR3: CASNSLGFTDTQYF. CDR3 bases: TGTGCCAGCAATTCCCTGGGCTTCACAGATACGCAGTATTTT.

The chain links TRBV24-1 to TRBJ2-1, with 7 bases identical to TRBD2. Germline loops: CDR1 KGHDR, CDR2 SFDVKD. The CDR3 consists of 14 residues. The trim removed 5 bases at V and 2 bases at J, leaving 2 bases unmatched. The CDR3, as DNA: TGTGCCACCAGTGCGGGGACTACCTACAATGAGCAGTTCTTC. It specifies CATSAGTTYNEQFF.

This clonotype was seen many times. The chain is built from TRBV7-2 and TRBJ2-7, with 12 bases identical to TRBD2. The J segment lost 4 bases and the V segment lost 2 bases, leaving 3 bases of the junction unmatched. Germline-derived CDR1 and CDR2 are SGHTA and FQGNSA. The CDR3 extends over 15 amino acids. This chain's CDR3 is CASSLRTSGIYEQYF. DNA of the CDR3: TGTGCCAGCAGCTTAAGGACTAGCGGGATATACGAGCAGTACTTC.

The chain employs TRBV20-1 and TRBJ1-2; D unclear. Per the germline V gene, CDR1 is DFQATT and CDR2 is SNEGSKA (reference sequence). The CDR3 spans 15 residues. Trimming removed 3 bases from V and 3 bases from J, with 17 bases in between. The CDR3 spells CSASPGSPLDYGYTF. DNA of the CDR3: TGCAGTGCTAGTCCAGGTTCCCCCCTGGACTATGGCTACACCTTC.

This rearrangement joins TRBV21-1 to TRBJ2-5; TRBD2 was called by the table and not checked on the DNA. The J call may not be correct, given that the DNA end is closer to TRBJ2-4. TRBV21-1 is given as a pseudogene. The CDR3 sequence is 18 residues long. Here the CDR3 reads CASSDTPTPGDPLHIQYF. CDR3 in DNA: TGTGCCAGCAGCGATACACCAACCCCGGGGGACCCTCTACACATTCAGTACTTC.

V gene TRBV14 combines with J gene TRBJ2-5; D unclear. V lost 4 bases, J lost 11 bases, and 29 bases lay in between. CDR3 length: 17 amino acids. Germline V gives CDR1 SGHDN, CDR2 FVKESK. The CDR3 nucleotides are TGTGCCAGCAGCCGCTATTCGGGCCCGCGGCCGGAGAATGAGCAGTACTTC. Translation gives CASSRYSGPRPENEQYF.

The chain couples TRBV5-1 to TRBJ2-1; TRBD1 matches at 11 bases. Germline lookup yields CDR1 SGHRS and CDR2 YFSETQ. J gave up 7 bases and V 4 bases, and 13 bases lay outside the gene matches. The CDR3 is made up of 17 amino acids. CDR3 protein: CASSPSGTGGKGNEQFF. DNA of the CDR3: TGCGCCAGCAGCCCCTCGGGGACAGGGGGTAAAGGGAATGAGCAGTTCTTC. Complete variable domain (other parts from reference TRBV5-1 and TRBJ2-1): KAGVTQTPRYLIKTRGQQVTLSCSPISGHRSVSWYQQTPGQGLQFLFEYFSETQRNKGNFPGRFSGRQFSNSRSEMNVSTLELGDSALYLCASSPSGTGGKGNEQFFGPGTRLTVL.

This chain uses TRBV28 with TRBJ2-7, with 11 bases lining up with TRBD2. V shed 5 bases, J shed 1 base, and the junction held 10 bases outside the gene matches. This CDR3 is 17 amino acids long. CDR1 is MDHEN, CDR2 SYDVKM, per germline. The CDR3 here is CASSLPPSGRPSYEQYF. The CDR3 nucleotides read TGTGCCAGCAGTCTTCCCCCTAGCGGGAGGCCGTCCTACGAGCAGTACTTC.

The chain is built from TRBV7-6 and TRBJ2-3; D gene unclear. With 1 base removed from V and 5 bases from J, the gap between germline ends came to 13 bases. CDR1 is SGHVS, CDR2 FNYEAQ, per germline. This CDR3 is built from 15 residues. This CDR3 reads CASSLEVGVGDTQYF. CDR3 nucleotides: TGTGCCAGCAGCTTAGAAGTTGGGGTGGGAGATACGCAGTATTTT.